This T cell receptor beta chain was obtained from a study of cytomegalovirus exposure and HLA in healthy donors. Comments on this clone: No antigen is known for it.

60 Vbeta and 13 Jbeta primers were used in PCR. Only in-frame clones appear in the TCRdb table, and some are missing; sequencing was by immunoSEQ multiplex PCR. The table includes some 110,000 clones, approximately 80% detected once. Study-wide points: CMV serostatus stood as the only immune exposure information on hand. The authors judged a highly shared variant cluster likely a sequencing artifact. An analysis was carried out later, and it reportedly showed fewer N-insertions in an Asian-associated ancestry cluster than the approximately 670-donor mean. Analysis performed later showed TCR beta chains linked to HLA being more clonally expanded than equally common others.

In germline, CDR1 is LNHDA, CDR2 SQIVND (reference sequence). The CDR3 has 13 amino acids. Trimming cost V 4 bases and J 7 bases, with 10 bases left between them. The receptor was isolated from a man aged 55 to 70 in good health and CMV-seronegative. Input material: PBMCs. The rearrangement links TRBV19 to TRBJ2-2; tentative D call: TRBD1 (5 bases). The DNA for the CDR3 is TGTGCCAGTAGTACCAGGGTAGGCGGGGAGCTGTTTTTT. Its translation: CASSTRVGGELFF.